Listed below are T cell receptor beta chains from one sample, sequenced in a study of T cells in Graves' hyperthyroidism and ophthalmopathy. Each CDR3 protein gets one entry after TCRdb re-called the multiplex PCR reads with MiXCR. The sample includes some 200,000 distinct CDR3 sequences, less than 20% of them seen just once. Sequencing used blood. These receptors originate from a woman between 45 and 60 years old with Graves' hyperthyroidism. Both conserved end residues are part of each CDR3. The D gene is left open where the match is weak. Not every row has a clone size; where given, it reads once, few, many or a size class.

D,J,size,V,CDR3,DNA
-,TRBJ2-7,many,TRBV28,CASSPGLTGEQYF,TGTGCCAGCAGTCCAGGACTAACGGGAGAGCAGTACTTC
-,TRBJ1-4,few,TRBV20-1,CSARDRRRSTNEKLFF,TGCAGTGCTAGAGATAGGAGGCGTTCAACTAATGAAAAACTGTTTTTT
-,TRBJ2-1,many,TRBV14,CASSQVIASASRGDEQFF,TGTGCCAGCAGCCAAGTTATAGCGTCCGCCTCTCGGGGTGATGAGCAGTTCTTC
-,TRBJ2-5,few,TRBV6-1,CASSELGQKETQYF,TGTGCCAGCAGTGAGTTAGGCCAGAAAGAGACCCAGTACTTC
TRBD1,TRBJ2-1,many,TRBV2,CASDGQGRYNEQFF,TGTGCCAGCGACGGACAGGGCCGCTACAATGAGCAGTTCTTC
-,TRBJ1-5,many,TRBV4-1,CASSQALGFAGQPQHF,TGCGCCAGCAGCCAAGCCCTAGGGTTCGCGGGGCAGCCCCAGCATTTT
TRBD1,TRBJ1-5,many,TRBV4-2,CASSPATGGNQPQHF,TGTGCCAGCAGTCCCGCCACAGGGGGCAATCAGCCCCAGCATTTT
-,TRBJ1-1,many,TRBV5-5,CASTLQGGSSEAFF,TGTGCCAGCACCTTACAAGGAGGGAGCTCTGAAGCTTTCTTT
TRBD2,TRBJ2-7,many,TRBV20-1,CSARDPSGVFSYEQYF,TGCAGTGCTAGAGATCCAAGCGGGGTTTTCTCCTACGAGCAGTACTTC
-,TRBJ2-1,few,TRBV12-3/TRBV12-4,CASSSPGPSAAFF,TGTGCCAGCAGTTCGCCAGGACCAAGTGCGGCGTTCTTC
-,TRBJ2-5,once,TRBV2,CASSVLASQETQYF,TGTGCCAGCAGTGTCCTAGCATCTCAAGAGACCCAGTACTTC
TRBD2,TRBJ2-1,many,TRBV2,CASKSGGSYNEQFF,TGTGCCAGCAAATCGGGAGGTTCCTACAATGAGCAGTTCTTC
-,TRBJ2-5,many,TRBV11-1,CASSPLGETQYF,TGTGCCAGCAGCCCCCTGGGAGAGACCCAGTACTTC
TRBD1,TRBJ1-5,-,TRBV6-1,CASSYRDRVQPQHF,TGTGCCAGCAGCTACCGGGACAGGGTTCAGCCCCAGCATTTT
-,TRBJ1-3,few,TRBV6-1,CASRGVRSSGNTIYF,TGTGCCAGCAGAGGGGTCCGAAGCTCTGGAAACACCATATATTTT
-,TRBJ1-5,-,TRBV5-6,CASSLLQGGQPQHF,TGTGCCAGCAGCTTGTTACAGGGAGGGCAGCCCCAGCATTTT
-,TRBJ2-7,-,TRBV11-2,CASSLIGAHEQYF,TGTGCCAGCAGCTTAATTGGGGCACACGAGCAGTACTTC
-,TRBJ1-1,few,TRBV19,CASSMKRTANTEAFF,TGTGCCAGTAGTATGAAAAGGACCGCGAACACTGAAGCTTTCTTT